This T cell receptor beta chain derives from a study of neoadjuvant anti-PD-1 for oral cavity cancer. Time point described: after neoadjuvant nivolumab, at surgical resection. TCRdb's table, derived via immunoSEQ multiplex PCR, lists solely in-frame clones and lacks some. Altogether around 68,000 clones are present, roughly 90% being singletons, with the ten largest covering around 2.7%. The material sequenced was PBMCs, taken after nivolumab (anti-PD-1) treatment. This clonotype originated in a person aged 35-79 years with oral cavity squamous cell carcinoma.

The CDR3 DNA reads as TGTGCCAGCAGCGTAGGCGCGGGAAAAGAGACCCAGTACTTC. This sequence encodes CASSVGAGKETQYF. The V call is TRBV9, the J call TRBJ2-5, with D possibly being TRBD2 (6 bases). Germline CDR1 and CDR2: SGDLS and YYNGEE. Trimming took off 0 bases at V and 3 bases at J, with 9 bases between the two ends. CDR3 size: 14 residues.